Listed below are T cell receptor beta chains from one sample, sequenced in a study of cytotoxic CD8 clonotypes in ibrutinib-treated CLL. Clones were read by immunoSEQ multiplex PCR, and TCRdb kept only the in-frame ones, dropping some. Here the sample spans about 200,000 clones, around 72% being singletons. Sequenced material: PBMCs, taken after 24 months of ibrutinib treatment. All receptors derive from a human donor with chronic lymphocytic leukemia. Each CDR3 is given with its conserved first and last residue. The D gene is left open where the match is weak. For some rows the clone size is stated as once, few or many, or as a class when expanded; others skip it.

D	V	J	size	CDR3	DNA
NA	TRBV9	TRBJ2-7	once	CASSVVPSGYYEQYF	TGTGCCAGCAGCGTAGTGCCCAGCGGGTACTACGAGCAGTACTTC
NA	TRBV9	TRBJ2-2	few	CASSGQWGTGELFF	TGTGCCAGCAGCGGGCAATGGGGCACCGGGGAGCTGTTTTTT
TRBD2	TRBV10-3	TRBJ2-7	NA	CAISESASGTYEQYF	TGTGCCATCAGTGAGTCGGCTAGCGGGACCTACGAGCAGTACTTC
NA	TRBV11-2	TRBJ2-7	NA	CASSRDTSYEQYF	TGTGCCAGCAGCCGCGACACCTCCTACGAGCAGTACTTC
NA	TRBV5-4	TRBJ1-2	NA	CASSLEQGYGYTF	TGTGCCAGCAGCTTGGAACAGGGCTATGGCTACACCTTC
NA	TRBV29-1	TRBJ2-1	NA	CSVLRTYNEQFF	TGCAGCGTTTTACGGACCTACAATGAGCAGTTCTTC
NA	TRBV7-9	TRBJ1-2	few	CASSLAWTNYYGYTF	TGTGCCAGCAGCTTAGCGTGGACAAACTACTATGGCTACACCTTC
TRBD2	TRBV7-9	TRBJ2-3	NA	CASSGTSGISTDTQYF	TGTGCCAGCAGCGGGACTAGCGGTATTAGCACAGATACGCAGTATTTT
NA	TRBV28	TRBJ2-3	NA	CASSLPLRGKTDTQYF	TGTGCCAGCAGTCTCCCCCTCCGGGGAAAAACGGATACGCAGTATTTT
TRBD1	TRBV10-3	TRBJ2-1	NA	CAISDRDRDSNEQFF	TGTGCCATCAGTGACAGGGACAGGGATAGCAATGAGCAGTTCTTC
NA	TRBV6-1	TRBJ2-7	NA	CASSGGTWVEQYF	TGTGCCAGCAGTGGTGGGACGTGGGTTGAGCAGTACTTC
NA	TRBV9	TRBJ2-1	NA	CASSVASPVYNEQFF	TGTGCCAGCAGCGTAGCTTCACCGGTTTACAATGAGCAGTTCTTC
NA	TRBV28	TRBJ2-1	NA	CASSSGQYPFDEQFF	TGTGCCAGCAGTTCGGGACAATATCCTTTTGATGAGCAGTTCTTC
NA	TRBV5-6	TRBJ2-7	NA	CASTALDSSYEQYF	TGTGCCAGCACGGCTCTGGACAGTTCCTACGAGCAGTACTTC
TRBD2	TRBV9	TRBJ2-3	few	CASSVVLGLAGETDTQYF	TGTGCCAGCAGCGTAGTTCTCGGACTAGCGGGAGAGACAGATACGCAGTATTTT
NA	TRBV9	TRBJ1-1	NA	CASSTHGGQDTEAFF	TGTGCCAGCAGCACACACGGAGGGCAAGACACTGAAGCTTTCTTT
TRBD2	TRBV4-3	TRBJ2-2	once	CASSQDFAGGNTGELFF	TGCGCCAGCAGCCAAGACTTTGCGGGGGGGAACACCGGGGAGCTGTTTTTT
NA	TRBV29-1	TRBJ2-2	NA	CSVRPPGANTGELFF	TGCAGCGTCCGCCCGCCGGGGGCTAACACCGGGGAGCTGTTTTTT
NA	TRBV4-3	TRBJ2-1	once	CASSQVGSVNEQFF	TGCGCCAGCAGCCAAGTGGGCAGTGTCAATGAGCAGTTCTTC
NA	TRBV11-2	TRBJ2-1	NA	CASSLVSRGGEQFF	TGTGCCAGCAGCTTAGTCTCCAGGGGGGGTGAGCAGTTCTTC
TRBD1	TRBV25-1	TRBJ2-1	NA	CASSEGQGHPLNEQFF	TGTGCCAGCAGTGAAGGACAGGGGCATCCTCTTAATGAGCAGTTCTTC
NA	TRBV11-2	TRBJ2-7	NA	CAAGGPYEQYF	TGTGCTGCTGGAGGGCCCTACGAGCAGTACTTC
TRBD1	TRBV5-1	TRBJ1-2	NA	CASSDPGQGVGYTF	TGCGCCAGCAGCGACCCGGGACAGGGGGTCGGCTACACCTTC
TRBD1	TRBV7-2	TRBJ1-4	NA	CASSVTGAALTTNEKLFF	TGTGCCAGCAGCGTGACAGGGGCGGCGTTAACAACTAATGAAAAACTGTTTTTT
NA	TRBV18	TRBJ1-2	NA	CASSQDPEGGYTF	TGTGCCAGCTCACAGGACCCCGAGGGGGGCTACACCTTC
NA	TRBV11-3	TRBJ2-2	NA	CASSDRPANTGELFF	TGTGCCAGCAGCGACAGGCCCGCGAACACCGGGGAGCTGTTTTTT